This passage covers 10 T cell receptor beta chains from one sample sequenced in a study of identical twins. TCRdb re-called the 5' RACE reads with MiXCR, one entry per CDR3 protein. The profile covers hundreds of thousands of distinct CDR3 sequences, with around 6% appearing a single time and under 2% taken by the ten largest. The sample was naive T cells sorted from blood. These receptor sequences come from a man aged 18 to 29 in good health.

This clonotype was seen ten or more times. CDR3 sequence (DNA): TGTGCCAGCAGTGAGGTTAGCGGGGCCGATACGCAGTATTTT. Its translation: CASSEVSGADTQYF. V usage is TRBV6-4 and J usage is TRBJ2-3, with 8 bases identical to TRBD2. The CDR3 extends over 14 amino acids. V was pared by 3 bases and J by 6 bases, with 5 bases of the junction left unmatched. Germline values: CDR1 MRHNA, CDR2 SNTAGT.

This chain connects TRBV7-9 to TRBJ1-6; 9 positions match TRBD1. Germline values: CDR1 SEHNR, CDR2 FQNEAQ (reference sequence). V was pared by 4 bases and J by 5 bases, with 6 bases of the junction left unmatched. This CDR3 has 16 amino acids. For the CDR3, the DNA is TGTGCCAGCAGCTCCGCGGACAGGGGAAATAATTCACCCCTCCACTTT. This codes for CASSSADRGNNSPLHF.

This clonotype appeared a few times. The chain employs TRBV5-1 and TRBJ2-2; 8 bases are a match to TRBD1. The germline gives CDR1 SGHRS, CDR2 YFSETQ. Trimming cost V 0 bases and J 6 bases; bases outside gene matches: 7. The CDR3 length is 16 residues. CDR3 protein: CASSLGRTGPAGELFF. The DNA for the CDR3 is TGCGCCAGCAGCTTGGGGCGGACAGGGCCAGCCGGGGAGCTGTTTTTT.

This clonotype was seen ten or more times. The V gene is TRBV20-1, the J gene TRBJ2-7; 11 bases agree with TRBD2. J gave up 4 bases and V 6 bases, and 11 bases lay outside the gene matches. Germline V gene sequence: CDR1 DFQATT, CDR2 SNEGSKA (reference sequence). This CDR3 region has 15 residues. The CDR3 reads CSAPNLAGGRYEQYF. The DNA of the CDR3 is TGCAGTGCCCCTAACCTAGCGGGAGGAAGGTACGAGCAGTACTTC.

The chain joins TRBV5-5 to TRBJ1-5; 11 bases line up with TRBD1. V was clipped by 0 bases and J by 6 bases; unmatched bases: 5. CDR1 SGHKS and CDR2 YYEKEE come from the germline V gene (reference sequence). CDR3 size: 16 residues. The CDR3 sequence: CASSLGTGGSSQPQHF. CDR3 sequence (DNA): TGTGCCAGCAGCTTGGGGACAGGGGGCTCGAGTCAGCCCCAGCATTTT.

This clonotype came up many times. The J gene is TRBJ2-2, the V gene TRBV5-1; D not resolved. This CDR3 region has 14 residues. Per the germline V gene, CDR1 is SGHRS and CDR2 is YFSETQ. The V end was cut by 1 base, the J end by 1 base, with 5 bases between. The CDR3 is CASSLRRNTGELFF. The CDR3 DNA is TGCGCCAGCAGCTTGAGGCGGAACACCGGGGAGCTGTTTTTT.

V usage is TRBV6-1 and J usage is TRBJ2-5, with D hard to call. Germline CDR1 MNHNS, CDR2 SASEGT. V was pared by 2 bases and J by 2 bases, with 9 bases between. CDR3 size: 14 residues. CDR3 region: CASSEYYWQETQYF. The CDR3 DNA sequence: TGTGCCAGCAGTGAATATTACTGGCAAGAGACCCAGTACTTC.

This clonotype was counted ten times or more. The rearrangement uses TRBV4-1 and TRBJ2-2; D gene uncertain. CDR1 and CDR2 from the germline V gene are MGHRA and YSYEKL. V lost 0 bases and J lost 3, with 11 bases in between. There are 16 residues in the CDR3. CDR3 DNA: TGCGCCAGCAGCCAAGATGTTCCCGCCCACACCGGGGAGCTGTTTTTT. Protein sequence: CASSQDVPAHTGELFF.

This clonotype has ten or more counts. CDR3 sequence (DNA): TGCGCCAGCAGCTTGGCGCAGGGATCGAACTATGGCTACACCTTC. Protein: CASSLAQGSNYGYTF. The chain combines TRBV5-1 with TRBJ1-2; D possibly corresponds to TRBD1 (5 bases). The germline V gene has CDR1 SGHRS and CDR2 YFSETQ. V lost 0 bases and J 2 bases, leaving 11 bases between the germline ends. This CDR3 region has 15 residues. The complete variable domain, with remaining parts taken from reference TRBV5-1 and TRBJ1-2, reads KAGVTQTPRYLIKTRGQQVTLSCSPISGHRSVSWYQQTPGQGLQFLFEYFSETQRNKGNFPGRFSGRQFSNSRSEMNVSTLELGDSALYLCASSLAQGSNYGYTFGSGTRLTVV.

The CDR3 protein is CATSRDGTGLTYEQYV. CDR3 coding DNA: TGTGCCACCAGCAGAGATGGAACAGGGCTCACCTACGAGCAGTACGTC. This chain connects TRBV15 to TRBJ2-7; D possibly corresponds to TRBD1 (6 bases). The CDR3 spans 16 residues. Germline V gives CDR1 LNHNV, CDR2 YYDKDF (reference sequence). Trimming took 0 bases from V and 2 from J, leaving 14 bases between them.